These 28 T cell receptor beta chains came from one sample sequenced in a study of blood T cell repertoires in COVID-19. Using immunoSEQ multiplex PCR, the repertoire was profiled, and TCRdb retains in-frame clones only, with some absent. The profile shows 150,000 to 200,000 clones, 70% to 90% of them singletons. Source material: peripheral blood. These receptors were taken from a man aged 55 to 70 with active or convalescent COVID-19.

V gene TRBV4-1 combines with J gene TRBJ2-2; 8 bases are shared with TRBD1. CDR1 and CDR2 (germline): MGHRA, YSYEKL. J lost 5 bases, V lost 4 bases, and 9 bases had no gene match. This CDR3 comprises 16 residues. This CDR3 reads CASSRSTGVRTGELFF. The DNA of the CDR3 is TGCGCCAGCAGCCGATCGACAGGGGTCAGGACCGGGGAGCTGTTTTTT.

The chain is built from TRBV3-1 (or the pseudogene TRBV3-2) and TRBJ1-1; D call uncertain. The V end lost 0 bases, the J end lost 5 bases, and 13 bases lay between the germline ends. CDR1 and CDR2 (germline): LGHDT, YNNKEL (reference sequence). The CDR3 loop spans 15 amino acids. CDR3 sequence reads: CASSQEAAPSTEAFF. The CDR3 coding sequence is TGTGCCAGCAGCCAAGAGGCGGCACCGAGTACTGAAGCTTTCTTT.

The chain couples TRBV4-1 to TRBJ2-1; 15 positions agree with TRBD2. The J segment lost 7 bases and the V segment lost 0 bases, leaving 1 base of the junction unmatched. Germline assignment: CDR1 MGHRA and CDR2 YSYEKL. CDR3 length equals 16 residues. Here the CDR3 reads CASSQEGTSGGNEQFF. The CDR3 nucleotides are TGCGCCAGCAGCCAAGAAGGGACTAGCGGGGGGAATGAGCAGTTCTTC.

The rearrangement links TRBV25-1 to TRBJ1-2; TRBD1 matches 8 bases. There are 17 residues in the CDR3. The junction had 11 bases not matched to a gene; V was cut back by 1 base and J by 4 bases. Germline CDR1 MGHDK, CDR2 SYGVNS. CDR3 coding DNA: TGTGCCAGCAGTGAATCTCCAGGGGGCCGTCTCCCCTATGGCTACACCTTC. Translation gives CASSESPGGRLPYGYTF.

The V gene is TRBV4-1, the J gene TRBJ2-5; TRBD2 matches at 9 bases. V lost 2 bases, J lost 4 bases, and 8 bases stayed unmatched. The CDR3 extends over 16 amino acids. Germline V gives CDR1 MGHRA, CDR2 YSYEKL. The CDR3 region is CASSQSSGAMRETQYF. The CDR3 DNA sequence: TGCGCCAGCAGCCAATCTAGCGGGGCTATGCGAGAGACCCAGTACTTC.

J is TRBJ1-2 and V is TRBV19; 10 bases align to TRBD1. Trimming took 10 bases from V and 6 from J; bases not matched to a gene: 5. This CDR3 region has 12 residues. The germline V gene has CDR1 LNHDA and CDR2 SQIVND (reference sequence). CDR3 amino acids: CATSTGGHGYTF. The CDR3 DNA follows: TGTGCCACCTCGACAGGGGGCCATGGCTACACCTTC.

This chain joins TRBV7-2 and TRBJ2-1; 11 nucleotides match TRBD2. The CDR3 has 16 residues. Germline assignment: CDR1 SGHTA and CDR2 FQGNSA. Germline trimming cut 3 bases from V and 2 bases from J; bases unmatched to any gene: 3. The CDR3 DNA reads TGTGCCAGCAGCTTGGGACTAGCGGTACCCTACAATGAGCAGTTCTTC. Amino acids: CASSLGLAVPYNEQFF.

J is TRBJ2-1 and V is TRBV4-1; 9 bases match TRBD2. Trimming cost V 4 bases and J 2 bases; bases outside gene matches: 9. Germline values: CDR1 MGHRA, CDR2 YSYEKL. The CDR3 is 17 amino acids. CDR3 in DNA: TGCGCCAGCAGCCTGGAGGGACTAGCCCTTCCCTACAATGAGCAGTTCTTC. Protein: CASSLEGLALPYNEQFF.

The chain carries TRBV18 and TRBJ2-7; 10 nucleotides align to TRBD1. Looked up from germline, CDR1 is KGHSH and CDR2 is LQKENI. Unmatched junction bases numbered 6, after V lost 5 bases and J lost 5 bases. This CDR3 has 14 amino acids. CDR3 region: CASSRTGGDNEQYF. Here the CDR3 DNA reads TGTGCCAGCTCAAGGACAGGGGGTGACAACGAGCAGTACTTC.

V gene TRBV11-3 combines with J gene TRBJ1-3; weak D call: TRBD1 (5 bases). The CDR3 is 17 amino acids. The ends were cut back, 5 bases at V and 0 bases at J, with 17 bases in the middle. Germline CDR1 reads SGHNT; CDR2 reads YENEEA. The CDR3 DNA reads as TGTGCCAGCAGCATAATTAGACAGCGCGCCTCTGGAAACACCATATATTTT. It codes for CASSIIRQRASGNTIYF.

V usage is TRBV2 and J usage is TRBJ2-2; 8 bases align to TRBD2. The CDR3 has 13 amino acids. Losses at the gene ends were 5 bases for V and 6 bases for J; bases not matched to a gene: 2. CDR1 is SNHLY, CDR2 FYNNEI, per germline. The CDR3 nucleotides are TGTGCCAGCAGTCTAGCGGGTGCCGGGGAGCTGTTTTTT. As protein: CASSLAGAGELFF.

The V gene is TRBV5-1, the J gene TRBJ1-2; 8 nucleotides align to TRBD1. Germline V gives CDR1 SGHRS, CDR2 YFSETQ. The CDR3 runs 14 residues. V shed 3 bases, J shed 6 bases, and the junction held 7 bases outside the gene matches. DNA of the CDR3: TGCGCCAGCAGCTCCAGGACAGGGTCAGATGGCTACACCTTC. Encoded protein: CASSSRTGSDGYTF.

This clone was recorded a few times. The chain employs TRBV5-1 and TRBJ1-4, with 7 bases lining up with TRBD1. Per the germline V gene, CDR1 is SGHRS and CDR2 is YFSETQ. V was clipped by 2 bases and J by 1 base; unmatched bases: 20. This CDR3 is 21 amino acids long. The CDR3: CASSLKRDDRETRGTNEKLFF. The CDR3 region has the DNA TGCGCCAGCAGCTTAAAGCGTGATGACAGGGAAACAAGGGGAACTAATGAAAAACTGTTTTTT.

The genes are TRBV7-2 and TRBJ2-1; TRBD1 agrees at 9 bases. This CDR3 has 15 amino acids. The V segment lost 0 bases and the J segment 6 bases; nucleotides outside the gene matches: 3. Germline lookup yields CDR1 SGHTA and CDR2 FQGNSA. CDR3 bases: TGTGCCAGCAGCTTAGCGGGACAGGGATCCAATGAGCAGTTCTTC. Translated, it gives CASSLAGQGSNEQFF.

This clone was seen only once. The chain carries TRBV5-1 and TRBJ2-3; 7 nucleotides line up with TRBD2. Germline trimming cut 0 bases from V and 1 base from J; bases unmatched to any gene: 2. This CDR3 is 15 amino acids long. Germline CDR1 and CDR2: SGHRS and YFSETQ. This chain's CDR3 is CASSLGGGGTDTQYF. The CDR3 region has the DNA TGCGCCAGCAGCTTGGGTGGGGGGGGCACAGATACGCAGTATTTT.

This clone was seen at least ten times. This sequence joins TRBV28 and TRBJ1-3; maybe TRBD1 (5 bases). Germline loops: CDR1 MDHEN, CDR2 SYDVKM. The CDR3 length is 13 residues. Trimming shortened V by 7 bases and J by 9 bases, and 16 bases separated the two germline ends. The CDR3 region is CASKFQGGSTIYF. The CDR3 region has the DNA TGTGCCAGCAAGTTTCAGGGCGGGAGCACCATATATTTT.

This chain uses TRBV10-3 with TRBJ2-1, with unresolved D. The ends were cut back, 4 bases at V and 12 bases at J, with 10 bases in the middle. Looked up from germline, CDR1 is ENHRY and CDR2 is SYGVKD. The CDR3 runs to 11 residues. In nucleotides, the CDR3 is TGTGCCATCAGTGCGGAGACTGTGCAGTTCTTC. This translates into CAISAETVQFF.

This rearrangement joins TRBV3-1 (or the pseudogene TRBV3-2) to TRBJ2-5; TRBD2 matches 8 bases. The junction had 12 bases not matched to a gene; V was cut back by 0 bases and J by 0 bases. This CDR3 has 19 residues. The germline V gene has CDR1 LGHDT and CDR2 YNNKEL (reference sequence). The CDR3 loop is CASSQDGSGGTHYQETQYF. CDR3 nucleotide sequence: TGTGCCAGCAGCCAAGATGGGTCGGGGGGGACTCACTACCAAGAGACCCAGTACTTC.

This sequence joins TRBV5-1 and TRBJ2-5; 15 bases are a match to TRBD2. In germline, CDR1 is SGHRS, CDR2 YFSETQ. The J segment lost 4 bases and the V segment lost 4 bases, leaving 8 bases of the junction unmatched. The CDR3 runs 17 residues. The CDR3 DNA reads TGCGCCAGCAGCCCGAGGACTAGCGGGGGGGCCGGAGAGACCCAGTACTTC. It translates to CASSPRTSGGAGETQYF. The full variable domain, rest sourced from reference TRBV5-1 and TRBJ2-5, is KAGVTQTPRYLIKTRGQQVTLSCSPISGHRSVSWYQQTPGQGLQFLFEYFSETQRNKGNFPGRFSGRQFSNSRSEMNVSTLELGDSALYLCASSPRTSGGAGETQYFGPGTRLLVL.

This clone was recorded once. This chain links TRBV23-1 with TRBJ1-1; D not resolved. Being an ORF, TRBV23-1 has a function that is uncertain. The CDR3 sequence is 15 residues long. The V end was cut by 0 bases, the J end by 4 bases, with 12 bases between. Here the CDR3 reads CASSQSWSRGTEAFF. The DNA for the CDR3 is TGCGCCAGCAGTCAATCGTGGTCCCGGGGCACTGAAGCTTTCTTT.

The CDR3: CAWQQGVYGEQFF. CDR3 in DNA: TGTGCCTGGCAGCAGGGGGTGTATGGTGAGCAGTTCTTC. The chain uses TRBV30 and TRBJ2-1; 7 bases line up with TRBD1. This CDR3 has 13 residues. Germline CDR1 and CDR2: GTSNPN and SVGIG (reference sequence). The V segment lost 5 bases and the J segment 9 bases; nucleotides outside the gene matches: 10. Based on the CDR3 plus reference TRBV30 and TRBJ2-1, the full variable domain is SQTIHQWPATLVQPVGSPLSLECTVEGTSNPNLYWYRQAAGRGLQLLFYSVGIGQISSEVPQNLSASRPQDRQFILSSKKLLLSDSGFYLCAWQQGVYGEQFFGPGTRLTVL.

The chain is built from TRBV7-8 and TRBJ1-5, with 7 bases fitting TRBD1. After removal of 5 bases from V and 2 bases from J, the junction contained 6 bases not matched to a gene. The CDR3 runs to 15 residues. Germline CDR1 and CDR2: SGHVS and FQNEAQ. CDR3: CASSQDRVGNQPQHF. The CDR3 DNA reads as TGTGCCAGCAGCCAAGACAGGGTCGGCAATCAGCCCCAGCATTTT.

CDR3 residues: CSAGSRRGGNVYEQYF. The CDR3 coding sequence is TGCAGCGCCGGAAGCCGGAGGGGGGGCAACGTCTACGAGCAGTACTTC. The V gene is TRBV29-1, the J gene TRBJ2-7, with a tentative D call TRBD2 (7 bases). V gave up 7 bases and J gave up 3 bases, with 25 bases separating them. CDR3 length equals 16 residues. Germline V CDR1 and CDR2: SQVTM, ANQGSEA.

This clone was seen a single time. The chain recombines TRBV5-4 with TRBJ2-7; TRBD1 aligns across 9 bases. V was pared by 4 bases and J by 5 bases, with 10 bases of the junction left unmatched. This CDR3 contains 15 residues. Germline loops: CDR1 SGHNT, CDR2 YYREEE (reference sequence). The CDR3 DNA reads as TGTGCCAGCAGCCACCCCGGGACAGGGATCGACGAGCAGTACTTC. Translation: CASSHPGTGIDEQYF.

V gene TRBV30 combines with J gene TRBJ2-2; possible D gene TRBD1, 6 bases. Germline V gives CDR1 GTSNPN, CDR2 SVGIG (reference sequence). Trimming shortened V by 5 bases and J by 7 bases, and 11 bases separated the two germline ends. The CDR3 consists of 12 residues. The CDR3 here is CAWDQGGGELFF. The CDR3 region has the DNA TGTGCCTGGGATCAAGGGGGCGGGGAGCTGTTTTTT.

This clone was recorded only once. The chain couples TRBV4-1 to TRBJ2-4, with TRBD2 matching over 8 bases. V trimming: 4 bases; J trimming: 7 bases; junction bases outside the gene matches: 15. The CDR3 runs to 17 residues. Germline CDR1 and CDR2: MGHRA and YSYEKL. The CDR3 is CASSPPLLSGGFNIQYF. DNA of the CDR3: TGCGCCAGCAGCCCGCCCCTCCTGAGCGGGGGTTTCAACATTCAGTACTTC.

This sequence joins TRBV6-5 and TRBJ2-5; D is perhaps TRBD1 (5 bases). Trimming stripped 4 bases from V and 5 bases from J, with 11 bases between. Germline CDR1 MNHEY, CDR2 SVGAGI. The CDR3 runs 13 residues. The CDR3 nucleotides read TGTGCCAGCAGTTGGGGCCTGGCGGAGACCCAGTACTTC. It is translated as CASSWGLAETQYF.

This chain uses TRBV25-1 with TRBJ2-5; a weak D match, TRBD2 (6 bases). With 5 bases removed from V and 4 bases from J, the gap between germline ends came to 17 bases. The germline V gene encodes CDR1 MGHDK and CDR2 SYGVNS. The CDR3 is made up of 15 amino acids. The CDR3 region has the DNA TGTGCCAGCAGTCCGCGGGGAAGGTTGGGAGAGACCCAGTACTTC. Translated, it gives CASSPRGRLGETQYF.